What follows are 2 T cell receptor beta chains derived from one specimen sequenced in a study of blood T cell repertoires in COVID-19. The data were produced by immunoSEQ multiplex PCR, yet TCRdb's version contains in-frame clones alone and is incomplete. The sample holds about 160,000 clones, more than 60% seen once. The source material was peripheral blood. The receptors come from a man aged 65 to 85 with acute or convalescent COVID-19.

The chain couples TRBV5-1 to TRBJ1-6; TRBD1 is a possible D gene (5 bases). CDR3 length: 18 amino acids. CDR1 is SGHRS, CDR2 YFSETQ, per germline. The germline V and J ends were trimmed by 0 bases and 6 bases, with 19 bases remaining between them. The CDR3 is CASSLAGQEQRPNSPLHF. Written as DNA, the CDR3 is TGCGCCAGCAGCTTGGCCGGACAAGAACAGAGGCCTAATTCACCCCTCCACTTT.

The rearrangement uses TRBV27 and TRBJ2-1, with 12 nucleotides matching TRBD2. The CDR3 loop spans 16 amino acids. Germline V gives CDR1 MNHEY, CDR2 SMNVEV (reference sequence). The ends lost 6 bases at V and 4 bases at J; junction bases unmatched: 7. This CDR3 is CASRPSGGVIYNEQFF. The DNA of the CDR3 is TGTGCCAGCAGGCCTAGCGGGGGGGTGATTTACAATGAGCAGTTCTTC.